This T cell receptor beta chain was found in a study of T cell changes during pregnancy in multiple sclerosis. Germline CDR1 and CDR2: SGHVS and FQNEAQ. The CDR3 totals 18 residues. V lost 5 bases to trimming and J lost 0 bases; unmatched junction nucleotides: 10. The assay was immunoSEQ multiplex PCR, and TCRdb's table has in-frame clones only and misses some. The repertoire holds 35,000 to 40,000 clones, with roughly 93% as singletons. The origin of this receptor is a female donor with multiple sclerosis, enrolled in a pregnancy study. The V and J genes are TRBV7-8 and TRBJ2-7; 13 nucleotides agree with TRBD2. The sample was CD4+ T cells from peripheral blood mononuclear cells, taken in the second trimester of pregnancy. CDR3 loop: CASSAHRLAGGPSYEQYF. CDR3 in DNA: TGTGCCAGCAGCGCCCACCGACTAGCGGGGGGCCCCTCCTACGAGCAGTACTTC.